This T cell receptor (beta chain) is drawn from a study of blood T cell repertoires in COVID-19. Original processing notes: Researchers report that nucleated cell counts were estimated from reference gene primer amplification. Sequenced by immunoSEQ multiplex PCR; TCRdb stores in-frame clones only, minus some. V, J and clone size were drawn from that table, and D and trimming were deduced from the DNA. The sample lists around 250,000 clones, around 82% occurring once. After removal of 2 bases from V and 7 bases from J, the junction contained 3 bases not matched to a gene. The CDR3 is 13 residues long. CDR1 is MNHEY and CDR2 is SVGAGI in the germline V gene.

This TCR was sampled from a man older than 75 with acute or convalescent COVID-19. The rearrangement links TRBV6-5 to TRBJ1-2, with 8 bases matching TRBD1. Source material: peripheral blood. CDR3 sequence: CASSYRQGAGYTF. CDR3 in DNA: TGTGCCAGCAGTTACCGCCAGGGGGCTGGCTACACCTTC.